Below, one T cell receptor (beta chain) is given with its context. Its target is not known. This entry is derived from a study of cytomegalovirus exposure and HLA in healthy donors. Background on the study: Both the 120 validation repertoires and the roughly 700 first-cohort repertoires used the same platform, as reported by a later analysis.

Only in-frame clones appear in the TCRdb table, and some are missing; sequencing was by immunoSEQ multiplex PCR. In the table there are approximately 210,000 clones, around 88% of which are singletons. Germline-derived CDR1 and CDR2 are MNHNS and SASEGT. Unmatched junction bases numbered 4, after V lost 5 bases and J lost 4 bases. CDR3 length: 13 amino acids. General study findings and limits: Reportedly, diagnosis of cytomegalovirus status by the classifier showed high specificity and sensitivity. For most TCR sequences rarity was the rule, although some public TCRs occurred in many donors. The CMV antigen specificity of three CMV-associated chains was confirmed through in vitro analysis.

This receptor was taken from a young woman in good health and CMV-seronegative. Input material: PBMCs. The rearrangement joins TRBV6-1 to TRBJ1-2; 7 nucleotides line up with TRBD1. Here the CDR3 DNA reads TGTGCCAGCAGTTCGACAGGGTTCTATGGCTACACCTTC. Translated: CASSSTGFYGYTF.